This record concerns one T cell receptor beta chain sequence. The germline gives CDR1 LGHNA, CDR2 YSLEER. Trimming removed 1 base from V and 2 bases from J, with 10 bases in between. The CDR3 has 15 amino acids. This sample stems from a study of blood T cell repertoires in COVID-19. Profiling relied on immunoSEQ multiplex PCR, and the TCRdb table lists in-frame clones only, not all of them. The sample lists roughly 240,000 clones, roughly 85% seen once, with 3.6% in the top ten. Sequences were obtained from PBMCs or T cells enriched from blood (not recorded which). The gene calls are TRBV4-3 and TRBJ2-3, with TRBD1 as a possible D gene (6 bases). The clonotype was recovered from a woman aged 40 to 50 who had been exposed to COVID-19. In DNA, the CDR3 is TGCGCCAGCAGCCAAGTTAACAGGGACACAGATACGCAGTATTTT. It translates to CASSQVNRDTDTQYF.